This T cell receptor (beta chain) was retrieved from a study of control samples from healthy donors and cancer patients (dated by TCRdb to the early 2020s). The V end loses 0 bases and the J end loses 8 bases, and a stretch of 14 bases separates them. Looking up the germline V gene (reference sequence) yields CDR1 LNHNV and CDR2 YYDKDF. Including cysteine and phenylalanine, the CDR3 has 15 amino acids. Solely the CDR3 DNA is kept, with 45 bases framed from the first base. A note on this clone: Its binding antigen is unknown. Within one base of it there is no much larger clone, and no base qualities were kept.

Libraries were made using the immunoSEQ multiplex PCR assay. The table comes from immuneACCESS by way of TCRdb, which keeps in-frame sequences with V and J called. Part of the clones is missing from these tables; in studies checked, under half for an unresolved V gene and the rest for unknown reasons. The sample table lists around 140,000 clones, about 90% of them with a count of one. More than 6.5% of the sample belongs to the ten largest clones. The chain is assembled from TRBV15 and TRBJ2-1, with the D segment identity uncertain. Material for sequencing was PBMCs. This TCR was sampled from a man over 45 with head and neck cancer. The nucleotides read TGTGCCACCAGCAGAGATCGTGGCAGCCCCTATGAGCAGTTCTTC. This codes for CATSRDRGSPYEQFF.